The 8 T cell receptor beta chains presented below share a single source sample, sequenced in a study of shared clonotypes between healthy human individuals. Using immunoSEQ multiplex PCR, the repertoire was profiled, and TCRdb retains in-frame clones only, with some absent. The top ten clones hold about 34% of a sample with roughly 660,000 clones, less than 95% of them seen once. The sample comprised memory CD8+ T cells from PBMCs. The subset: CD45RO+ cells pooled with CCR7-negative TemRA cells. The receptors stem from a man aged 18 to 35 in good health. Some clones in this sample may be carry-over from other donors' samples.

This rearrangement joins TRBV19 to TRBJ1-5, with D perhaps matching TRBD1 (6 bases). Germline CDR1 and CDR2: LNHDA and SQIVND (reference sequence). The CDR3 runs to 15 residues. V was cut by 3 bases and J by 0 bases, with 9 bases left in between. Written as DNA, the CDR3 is TGTGCCAGTAGTATCGACAGGAATAGCAATCAGCCCCAGCATTTT. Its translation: CASSIDRNSNQPQHF. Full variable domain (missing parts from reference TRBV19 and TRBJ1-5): DGGITQSPKYLFRKEGQNVTLSCEQNLNHDAMYWYRQDPGQGLRLIYYSQIVNDFQKGDIAEGYSVSREKKESFPLTVTSAQKNPTAFYLCASSIDRNSNQPQHFGDGTRLSIL.

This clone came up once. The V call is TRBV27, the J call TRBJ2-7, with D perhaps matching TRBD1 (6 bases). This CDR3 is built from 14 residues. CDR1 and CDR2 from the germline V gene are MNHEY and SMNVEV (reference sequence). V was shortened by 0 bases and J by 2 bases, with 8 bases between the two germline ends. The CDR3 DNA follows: TGTGCCAGCAGTTTATCGACAGGAACCTACGAGCAGTACTTC. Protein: CASSLSTGTYEQYF.

The CDR3 region is CASSESMGALGGTFF. The CDR3 DNA follows: TGTGCCAGCAGTGAATCGATGGGGGCCCTTGGTGGGACTTTCTTT. The gene calls are TRBV25-1 and TRBJ1-1; maybe TRBD1 (6 bases). The CDR3 consists of 15 residues. Trimming stripped 1 base from V and 12 bases from J, with 21 bases between. Germline loops: CDR1 MGHDK, CDR2 SYGVNS.

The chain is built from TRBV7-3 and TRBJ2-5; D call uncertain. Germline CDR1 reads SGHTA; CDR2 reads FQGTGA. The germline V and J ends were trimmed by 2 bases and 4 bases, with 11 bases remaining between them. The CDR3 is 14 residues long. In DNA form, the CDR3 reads TGTGCCAGCAGCTTAGCGGTTCCGGGAGAGACCCAGTACTTC. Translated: CASSLAVPGETQYF.

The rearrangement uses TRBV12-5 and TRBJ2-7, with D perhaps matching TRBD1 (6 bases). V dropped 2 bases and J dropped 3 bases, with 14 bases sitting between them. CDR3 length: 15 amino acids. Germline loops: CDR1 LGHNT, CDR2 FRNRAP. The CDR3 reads CASGLPREGGYEQYF. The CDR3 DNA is TGTGCTAGTGGTTTGCCCCGGGAAGGGGGCTACGAGCAGTACTTC. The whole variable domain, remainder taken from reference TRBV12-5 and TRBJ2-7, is DARVTQTPRHKVTEMGQEVTMRCQPILGHNTVFWYRQTMMQGLELLAYFRNRAPLDDSGMPKDRFSAEMPDATLATLKIQPSEPRDSAVYFCASGLPREGGYEQYFGPGTRLTVT.

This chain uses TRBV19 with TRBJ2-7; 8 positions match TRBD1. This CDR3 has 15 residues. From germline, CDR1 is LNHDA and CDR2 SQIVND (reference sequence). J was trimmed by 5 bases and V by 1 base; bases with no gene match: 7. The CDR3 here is CASSIVAGGPNEQYF. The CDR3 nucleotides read TGTGCCAGTAGTATAGTGGCAGGGGGCCCCAACGAGCAGTACTTC.

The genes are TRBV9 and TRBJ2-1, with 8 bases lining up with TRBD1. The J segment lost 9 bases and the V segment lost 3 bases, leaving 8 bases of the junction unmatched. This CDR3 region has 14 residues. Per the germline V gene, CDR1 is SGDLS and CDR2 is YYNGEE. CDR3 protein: CASSAETGVGEQFF. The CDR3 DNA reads TGTGCCAGCAGCGCCGAGACAGGGGTAGGTGAGCAGTTCTTC. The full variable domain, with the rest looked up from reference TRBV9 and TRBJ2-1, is DSGVTQTPKHLITATGQRVTLRCSPRSGDLSVYWYQQSLDQGLQFLIQYYNGEERAKGNILERFSAQQFPDLHSELNLSSLELGDSALYFCASSAETGVGEQFFGPGTRLTVL.

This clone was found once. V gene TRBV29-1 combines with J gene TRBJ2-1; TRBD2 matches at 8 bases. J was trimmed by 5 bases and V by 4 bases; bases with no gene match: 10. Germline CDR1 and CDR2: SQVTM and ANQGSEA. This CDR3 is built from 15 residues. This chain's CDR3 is CSVGFVAGSNNEQFF. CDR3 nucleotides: TGCAGCGTTGGATTTGTAGCGGGGTCGAACAATGAGCAGTTCTTC.